One sample yielded the 20 T cell receptor beta chains listed below, sequenced in a study of CD8+ T cells in alopecia areata. Sequencing templates came from extracted RNA that was reverse transcribed into cDNA. Measured with immunoSEQ multiplex PCR; TCRdb has only the in-frame clones, and not every one. This sample has 130,000 to 150,000 clones, with 40% to 55% found just once. Sample: CD4+ T cells sorted from blood, taken at week 0. These receptors were taken from a human donor with alopecia areata.

The chain couples TRBV5-1 to TRBJ2-2, with TRBD1 matching 7 bases. After removal of 4 bases from V and 4 bases from J, the junction contained 7 bases not matched to a gene. The CDR3 totals 15 residues. CDR1 is SGHRS, CDR2 YFSETQ, per germline. The CDR3 loop reads CASSPVTGITGELFF. CDR3 coding DNA: TGCGCCAGCAGCCCAGTGACAGGGATCACCGGGGAGCTGTTTTTT.

As to this clone: The same CDR3 is also encoded by other DNA sequences in this sample. The chain recombines TRBV30 with TRBJ2-3, with D perhaps matching TRBD1 or TRBD2 (5 bases each). There are 13 residues in the CDR3. Looked up from germline, CDR1 is GTSNPN and CDR2 is SVGIG (reference sequence). Deletions cut 0 bases from V and 4 bases from J, with 8 bases between. The CDR3 spells CAWSVRGADTQYF. For the CDR3, the DNA is TGTGCCTGGAGTGTGAGGGGCGCAGATACGCAGTATTTT.

V usage is TRBV7-7 and J usage is TRBJ2-3; D tentatively reads TRBD1 or TRBD2 (5 bases each). This CDR3 has 16 amino acids. CDR1 is SSHAT, CDR2 FNYEAQ, per germline (reference sequence). V lost 2 bases, J lost 2 bases, and 14 bases lay in between. CDR3 protein: CASSLRLGEHTDTQYF. The CDR3 coding sequence is TGTGCCAGCAGCTTACGGCTGGGGGAGCACACAGATACGCAGTATTTT. Complete variable domain (other parts from reference TRBV7-7 and TRBJ2-3): GAGVSQSPRYKVTKRGQDVTLRCDPISSHATLYWYQQALGQGPEFLTYFNYEAQPDKSGLPSDRFSAERPEGSISTLTIQRTEQRDSAMYRCASSLRLGEHTDTQYFGPGTRLTVL.

This clone was detected a few times. This chain uses TRBV29-1 with TRBJ1-5; the D gene is possibly TRBD1 (6 bases). The V and J ends lost 4 bases and 6 bases respectively, with 16 bases between them. The CDR3 has 14 amino acids. The germline V gene has CDR1 SQVTM and CDR2 ANQGSEA. Here the CDR3 reads CSVALSGGFQPQHF. The CDR3 nucleotides read TGCAGCGTTGCATTGTCTGGGGGCTTTCAGCCCCAGCATTTT.

For this clone: The sample contains more than one DNA sequence encoding this CDR3. The rearrangement uses TRBV30 and TRBJ2-7; 8 nucleotides agree with TRBD1. Germline CDR1 GTSNPN, CDR2 SVGIG (reference sequence). V trimming: 4 bases; J trimming: 6 bases; junction bases outside the gene matches: 14. CDR3 length: 15 amino acids. The CDR3 here is CAWTPGQGVKGEQYF. CDR3 DNA sequence: TGTGCCTGGACCCCAGGACAGGGTGTGAAGGGCGAGCAGTACTTC. Supplemented by reference TRBV30 and TRBJ2-7, the full variable domain reads SQTIHQWPATLVQPVGSPLSLECTVEGTSNPNLYWYRQAAGRGLQLLFYSVGIGQISSEVPQNLSASRPQDRQFILSSKKLLLSDSGFYLCAWTPGQGVKGEQYFGPGTRLTVT.

J is TRBJ2-3 and V is TRBV27; maybe TRBD2 (6 bases). Per germline, CDR1 MNHEY and CDR2 SMNVEV (reference sequence). Trimming left V 4 bases short and J 3 bases short, with 11 bases between. The CDR3 runs to 14 residues. The DNA of the CDR3 is TGTGCCAGCAGTTGGGGGGACGGAACAGATACGCAGTATTTT. It encodes CASSWGDGTDTQYF.

This clone was found a few times. This sequence joins TRBV5-1 and TRBJ2-3, with a possible D match to TRBD2 (6 bases). This CDR3 is built from 14 residues. Looked up from germline, CDR1 is SGHRS and CDR2 is YFSETQ. V lost 4 bases and J lost 4, with 13 bases in between. The DNA for the CDR3 is TGCGCCAGCAGCCTAATGTGGAGGGCAGATACGCAGTATTTT. Translation: CASSLMWRADTQYF.

The chain has TRBV7-9 and TRBJ2-3, with 9 positions matching TRBD2. CDR1 SEHNR and CDR2 FQNEAQ come from the germline V gene (reference sequence). The junction had 8 bases not matched to a gene; V was cut back by 5 bases and J by 5 bases. This CDR3 has 15 residues. Here the CDR3 reads CASSALAGARDTQYF. The CDR3 nucleotides are TGTGCCAGCAGCGCCTTAGCGGGAGCCAGAGATACGCAGTATTTT.

This chain uses TRBV28 with TRBJ1-5; D perhaps matches TRBD1 (5 bases). CDR1 and CDR2 from the germline V gene are MDHEN and SYDVKM. The V end was cut by 5 bases, the J end by 7 bases, with 15 bases between. This CDR3 region has 14 residues. CDR3 nucleotides: TGTGCCAGCAGTCCTCTCATGGGGGTCCAGCCCCAGCATTTT. Its translation is CASSPLMGVQPQHF.

This clone occurred a few times. V is TRBV7-2 and J is TRBJ1-1, with D unclear. V lost 5 bases, J lost 3 bases, and 10 bases lay in between. CDR3 length: 13 amino acids. Per the germline V gene, CDR1 is SGHTA and CDR2 is FQGNSA. CDR3 sequence: CASSPRVDTEAFF. The DNA for the CDR3 is TGTGCCAGCAGCCCCCGGGTTGACACTGAAGCTTTCTTT.

As regards this clone: Other DNA sequences in this sample translate to the same CDR3. This chain uses TRBV30 with TRBJ1-5; D gene unclear. The germline V gene encodes CDR1 GTSNPN and CDR2 SVGIG (reference sequence). This CDR3 comprises 14 residues. V shed 2 bases and J shed 1 base, with 9 bases lying between them. The CDR3 nucleotides read TGTGCCTGGAGTTCGAGGGTAAGCAATCAGCCCCAGCATTTT. It translates to CAWSSRVSNQPQHF.

This clone was seen just once. This chain links TRBV10-3 with TRBJ1-5; TRBD1 aligns across 7 bases. Germline V lookup: CDR1 ENHRY, CDR2 SYGVKD. J lost 2 bases, V lost 2 bases, and 0 bases had no gene match. The CDR3 extends over 14 amino acids. CDR3 region: CAISEDRGNQPQHF. The CDR3 DNA is TGTGCCATCAGTGAGGACAGGGGCAATCAGCCCCAGCATTTT.

This clone was detected a few times. The chain links TRBV6-5 to TRBJ1-5; no reliable D call. The V end was cut by 0 bases, the J end by 2 bases, with 11 bases between. The germline V gene has CDR1 MNHEY and CDR2 SVGAGI. The CDR3 runs 16 residues. CDR3 coding DNA: TGTGCCAGCAGTTACTCTTGGGCCCGGGGCAATCAGCCCCAGCATTTT. It codes for CASSYSWARGNQPQHF.

This sequence joins TRBV29-1 and TRBJ2-7; no firm D call. V lost 4 bases and J lost 2, with 15 bases in between. Germline-derived CDR1 and CDR2 are SQVTM and ANQGSEA. There are 14 residues in the CDR3. The CDR3 nucleotides are TGCAGCGTTGGGTTCCGGGCCTCGACCTACGAGCAGTACTTC. As protein: CSVGFRASTYEQYF.

This sequence joins TRBV7-2 and TRBJ2-7; D may be TRBD2 (6 bases). Deletions cut 5 bases from V and 0 bases from J, with 17 bases between. CDR1 SGHTA and CDR2 FQGNSA come from the germline V gene. The CDR3 sequence is 16 residues long. This CDR3 reads CASSPTSSEYSYEQYF. DNA of the CDR3: TGTGCCAGCAGCCCCACGTCTAGCGAATACTCCTACGAGCAGTACTTC.

This chain uses TRBV4-2 with TRBJ2-1; possible D gene TRBD2, 6 bases. The V gene lost 0 bases and the J gene lost 1 base, with 10 bases spanning the gap. The germline V gene has CDR1 LGHNA and CDR2 YNFKEQ. The CDR3 consists of 16 residues. The CDR3 region is CASSQDPGESYNEQFF. The CDR3 bases are TGTGCCAGCAGCCAAGACCCGGGAGAGTCCTACAATGAGCAGTTCTTC.

This chain connects TRBV7-9 to TRBJ2-2; D remains ambiguous. Trimming took off 1 base at V and 8 bases at J, with 5 bases between the two ends. CDR1 is SEHNR and CDR2 is FQNEAQ in the germline V gene (reference sequence). The CDR3 is 12 residues long. In nucleotides, the CDR3 is TGTGCCAGCAGCTTAGTATCTGGGGAGCTGTTTTTT. Amino acid sequence: CASSLVSGELFF.

The V and J genes are TRBV4-2 and TRBJ2-5; D is possibly TRBD1 or TRBD2 (5 bases each). V lost 4 bases and J lost 9, with 9 bases in between. CDR3 size: 11 residues. Germline V gene data show CDR1 as LGHNA and CDR2 as YNFKEQ. The CDR3 spells CASSPRGAQYF. CDR3 nucleotides: TGTGCCAGCAGCCCCAGAGGGGCCCAGTACTTC.

V is TRBV18 and J is TRBJ2-1, with TRBD2 as a possible D gene (6 bases). V lost 2 bases, J lost 5 bases, and 16 bases lay in between. CDR3 length: 16 residues. Germline CDR1 is KGHSH and CDR2 is LQKENI. The CDR3 DNA reads as TGTGCCAGCTCACCAAGGGCGAACCGCGGGGACAATGAGCAGTTCTTC. Translation: CASSPRANRGDNEQFF. The variable domain in full, with the rest retrieved from reference TRBV18 and TRBJ2-1, is NAGVMQNPRHLVRRRGQEARLRCSPMKGHSHVYWYRQLPEEGLKFMVYLQKENIIDESGMPKERFSAEFPKEGPSILRIQQVVRGDSAAYFCASSPRANRGDNEQFFGPGTRLTVL.

The chain carries TRBV27 and TRBJ2-3; no firm D call. V lost 3 bases, J lost 3 bases, and 7 bases lay in between. Germline assignment: CDR1 MNHEY and CDR2 SMNVEV (reference sequence). CDR3 size: 13 residues. CDR3 loop: CASSFDRTDTQYF. DNA for the CDR3: TGTGCCAGCAGTTTCGATCGTACAGATACGCAGTATTTT.